Below are 26 T cell receptor beta chains sequenced from a single sample in a study of T cell repertoires in cytomegalovirus infection. One entry per CDR3 protein, called by TCRdb with MiXCR from the reads. This table has roughly 720,000 distinct CDR3 sequences, 35% appearing once. The sequenced sample consisted of PBMCs. These receptors originate from a human donor in good health (CMV status not recorded). Some clones in this sample may be carry-over from other donors' samples.

The J gene is TRBJ2-7, the V gene TRBV28, with D perhaps matching TRBD1 (5 bases). Germline CDR1 MDHEN, CDR2 SYDVKM. The V gene lost 3 bases and the J gene lost 0 bases, with 12 bases spanning the gap. The CDR3 consists of 15 residues. The CDR3 DNA is TGTGCCAGCAGTTTTTCAGGGCAGAGCTCCTACGAGCAGTACTTC. It specifies CASSFSGQSSYEQYF. Full variable domain (outside the CDR3, taken from reference TRBV28 and TRBJ2-7): DVKVTQSSRYLVKRTGEKVFLECVQDMDHENMFWYRQDPGLGLRLIYFSYDVKMKEKGDIPEGYSVSREKKERFSLILESASTNQTSMYLCASSFSGQSSYEQYFGPGTRLTVT.

The rearrangement joins TRBV11-2 to TRBJ2-1; possibly TRBD2 for D (6 bases). Germline loops: CDR1 SGHAT, CDR2 FQNNGV. The CDR3 has 11 residues. Trimming shortened V by 6 bases and J by 9 bases, and 9 bases separated the two germline ends. CDR3 coding DNA: TGTGCCAGCAGACTTAGCGGTGAGCAGTTCTTC. This gives the protein CASRLSGEQFF.

The V and J genes are TRBV28 and TRBJ1-5, with 7 bases identical to TRBD1. From germline, CDR1 is MDHEN and CDR2 SYDVKM. This CDR3 has 18 amino acids. The ends lost 4 bases at V and 0 bases at J; junction bases unmatched: 12. The chain's CDR3 is CASSSPSINRGSNQPQHF. The CDR3 DNA follows: TGTGCCAGCAGTTCCCCGTCTATTAACAGGGGTAGCAATCAGCCCCAGCATTTT.

The V call is TRBV12-3 or TRBV12-4, the J call TRBJ1-1; 7 nucleotides agree with TRBD1. CDR3 length equals 14 residues. V shed 8 bases, J shed 2 bases, and the junction held 8 bases outside the gene matches. In DNA form, the CDR3 reads TGTGCCAGCCCAAGACAGGGCTTCAACACTGAAGCTTTCTTT. This encodes CASPRQGFNTEAFF.

This clonotype was seen a handful of times. This sequence joins TRBV29-1 and TRBJ1-1; D perhaps matches TRBD1 (5 bases). Trimming took 0 bases from V and 4 from J, leaving 6 bases between them. This CDR3 has 12 residues. From germline, CDR1 is SQVTM and CDR2 ANQGSEA. CDR3 DNA sequence: TGCAGCGTTGAAGATGGGGCCACTGAAGCTTTCTTT. Its translation is CSVEDGATEAFF.

The chain couples TRBV18 to TRBJ1-1; 9 positions agree with TRBD1. Germline V lookup: CDR1 KGHSH, CDR2 LQKENI. Trimming removed 1 base from V and 10 bases from J; junction bases left unmatched: 10. This CDR3 spans 15 amino acids. The CDR3 sequence: CASSPRIKDRGAAFF. Written as DNA, the CDR3 is TGTGCCAGCTCACCACGTATTAAGGACAGGGGCGCAGCTTTCTTT.

This clonotype was seen a few times. The chain is built from TRBV4-1 and TRBJ1-5, with D possibly matching TRBD1 (5 bases). V was clipped by 5 bases and J by 10 bases, with 21 bases between them. This CDR3 is built from 15 residues. Germline V lookup: CDR1 MGHRA, CDR2 YSYEKL. The CDR3 DNA follows: TGCGCCAGCAGCAATCCAGACAGTCTAAATCGACCCCAGCATTTT. Translation: CASSNPDSLNRPQHF.

The chain combines TRBV6-6 with TRBJ1-1; the D is unclear. V lost 2 bases and J lost 1, with 8 bases in between. This CDR3 is 14 amino acids long. Germline V gene sequence: CDR1 MNHNY, CDR2 SVGAGI (reference sequence). CDR3 protein: CASSYGVSNTEAFF. The CDR3, as DNA: TGTGCCAGCAGTTACGGGGTTTCGAACACTGAAGCTTTCTTT.

The chain is built from TRBV5-4 and TRBJ1-1; 11 positions match TRBD1. Germline V gene data show CDR1 as SGHNT and CDR2 as YYREEE (reference sequence). This CDR3 spans 18 amino acids. Losses at the gene ends were 4 bases for V and 4 bases for J; bases not matched to a gene: 15. CDR3 coding DNA: TGTGCCAGCAGCCCCCAGCAGGGACAGGGGGTTGGGGTCACTGAAGCTTTCTTT. It translates to CASSPQQGQGVGVTEAFF.

J is TRBJ1-2 and V is TRBV12-3 or TRBV12-4, with a tentative D call TRBD1 (5 bases). The CDR3 contains 13 residues. Trimming removed 1 base from V and 8 bases from J, with 11 bases in between. CDR3 nucleotides: TGTGCCAGCAGTTTAGGTGCCCGGGGGGGCTACACCTTC. Its protein is CASSLGARGGYTF.

There are a few counts of this clonotype. The chain employs TRBV10-3 and TRBJ2-7; D ambiguous. V was shortened by 0 bases and J by 2 bases, with 8 bases between the two germline ends. CDR1 and CDR2 (germline): ENHRY, SYGVKD. The CDR3 consists of 14 residues. The CDR3 DNA reads as TGTGCCATCAGTGAGTCCCTCATTCCCTACGAGCAGTACTTC. Translation gives CAISESLIPYEQYF.

This chain links TRBV28 with TRBJ1-4, with D perhaps matching TRBD1 (5 bases). Between the trimmed V and J ends, which lost 1 base and 8 bases, there was a span of 20 bases. The CDR3 is 17 amino acids. Germline V gives CDR1 MDHEN, CDR2 SYDVKM. CDR3 sequence: CASSLFDSQGRDEKLFF. In nucleotides, the CDR3 is TGTGCCAGCAGTTTATTTGATTCGCAGGGTCGGGACGAAAAACTGTTTTTT.

The V and J genes are TRBV4-1 and TRBJ2-7, with D perhaps TRBD1 or TRBD2 (5 bases each). V shed 4 bases and J shed 4 bases, with 8 bases lying between them. Germline CDR1 is MGHRA and CDR2 is YSYEKL. This CDR3 region has 12 residues. This chain's CDR3 is CASSRGDYEQYF. The CDR3 coding sequence is TGCGCCAGCAGCCGAGGGGATTACGAGCAGTACTTC.

The J gene is TRBJ1-6, the V gene TRBV7-6; D perhaps matches TRBD1 (5 bases). V was trimmed by 1 base and J by 12 bases, leaving 16 bases between them. The CDR3 runs to 15 residues. Germline CDR1 SGHVS, CDR2 FNYEAQ. CDR3 coding DNA: TGTGCCAGCAGCTTAGGCGGGGCAGGAACCGGACCCCTCCACTTT. This gives the protein CASSLGGAGTGPLHF.

This clonotype was seen at least ten times. The chain uses TRBV7-6 and TRBJ2-7, with 7 bases fitting TRBD1. Germline V gives CDR1 SGHVS, CDR2 FNYEAQ. The V and J ends lost 4 bases and 5 bases, in that order; junction bases with no gene match: 11. There are 15 residues in the CDR3. CDR3 bases: TGTGCCAGCAGCTCGTCCGCAGGGGGTCACGACGAGCAGTACTTC. It is translated as CASSSSAGGHDEQYF.

In its sample, this clonotype was seen many times. The chain joins TRBV7-2 to TRBJ1-2; a weak D match, TRBD1 (6 bases). Per germline, CDR1 SGHTA and CDR2 FQGNSA. Deletions cut 3 bases from V and 4 bases from J, with 12 bases between. This CDR3 comprises 14 residues. Here the CDR3 DNA reads TGTGCCAGCAGCTTCAAGACAGGACCCTATGGCTACACCTTC. As protein: CASSFKTGPYGYTF.

The chain links TRBV30 to TRBJ1-5; D is perhaps TRBD1 (6 bases). Trimming stripped 3 bases from V and 3 bases from J, with 15 bases between. The CDR3 is 15 amino acids. The germline gives CDR1 GTSNPN, CDR2 SVGIG (reference sequence). The CDR3 protein is CAWSAKDRFNQPQHF. The DNA of the CDR3 is TGTGCCTGGAGCGCCAAGGACAGATTCAATCAGCCCCAGCATTTT.

The rearrangement uses TRBV10-3 and TRBJ2-7; D ambiguous. Trimming removed 4 bases at V and 0 bases at J, with 7 bases between. Germline V gene sequence: CDR1 ENHRY, CDR2 SYGVKD. CDR3 length: 13 amino acids. The CDR3 DNA reads TGTGCCATCAGTGGCTCCAGCTCCTACGAGCAGTACTTC. It encodes CAISGSSSYEQYF.

The chain couples TRBV4-1 to TRBJ2-1; 10 nucleotides agree with TRBD2. From germline, CDR1 is MGHRA and CDR2 YSYEKL. The CDR3 covers 16 residues. Trimming at V came to 1 base and at J to 7 bases, leaving 7 bases not matched to a gene. The CDR3 region is CASSQAPSGGGNEQFF. CDR3 coding DNA: TGCGCCAGCAGCCAAGCGCCTAGCGGGGGAGGGAATGAGCAGTTCTTC.

In its sample, this clonotype was seen a few times. The chain links TRBV24-1 to TRBJ1-2; 8 bases line up with TRBD1. Trimming cost V 3 bases and J 3 bases; bases outside gene matches: 8. CDR1 is KGHDR, CDR2 SFDVKD, per germline. The CDR3 length is 16 residues. CDR3 bases: TGTGCCACCAGTGATCCTATACAGGGGGAGGACTATGGCTACACCTTC. Encoded protein: CATSDPIQGEDYGYTF.

This chain joins TRBV18 and TRBJ1-1; no firm D call. V lost 3 bases and J lost 4, with 24 bases in between. The length of the CDR3 is 18 residues. Per germline, CDR1 KGHSH and CDR2 LQKENI. The CDR3 DNA is TGTGCCAGCTCACCCCCCGGTGGAGGGCTCGCTTCGGGCACTGAAGCTTTCTTT. It yields the protein CASSPPGGGLASGTEAFF.

This chain joins TRBV12-3 or TRBV12-4 and TRBJ1-1; 7 bases agree with TRBD1. The CDR3 runs to 13 residues. With 5 bases clipped from V and 11 bases from J, the junction kept 11 bases outside the gene matches. The chain's CDR3 is CASSPSDRRKAFF. CDR3 in DNA: TGTGCCAGCAGTCCCTCGGACAGGAGGAAGGCTTTCTTT.

The V call is TRBV6-8, the J call TRBJ2-7; D may be TRBD1 (6 bases). V lost 9 bases, J lost 1 base, and 13 bases lay in between. Germline CDR1 and CDR2: MNHGY and SAAAGT. The length of the CDR3 is 13 residues. As DNA, the CDR3 is TGTGCCAGAAGCCAACAGGGTTCCTACGAGCAGTACTTC. It yields the protein CARSQQGSYEQYF.

The table lists this clonotype with a few counts. This chain's CDR3 is CASSSTHAQGDETEAFF. The DNA of the CDR3 is TGTGCCAGCAGCTCCACGCACGCTCAGGGAGATGAGACTGAAGCTTTCTTT. This rearrangement joins TRBV7-8 to TRBJ1-1; possible D gene TRBD1, 5 bases. V was clipped by 4 bases and J by 5 bases, with 23 bases between them. Germline V gene data show CDR1 as SGHVS and CDR2 as FQNEAQ. The CDR3 totals 17 residues.

This clonotype has ten or more counts. The rearrangement uses TRBV7-9 and TRBJ2-7; TRBD2 is a possible D gene (6 bases). Trimming took 5 bases from V and 7 from J, leaving 12 bases between them. The CDR3 spans 12 residues. The germline V gene has CDR1 SEHNR and CDR2 FQNEAQ (reference sequence). CDR3 region: CASSRDLGEQYF. For the CDR3, the DNA is TGTGCCAGCAGCAGGGACTTGGGTGAGCAGTACTTC.

V gene TRBV10-3 combines with J gene TRBJ2-1, with 7 bases lining up with TRBD2. Germline V gene data show CDR1 as ENHRY and CDR2 as SYGVKD. Trimming removed 6 bases from V and 0 bases from J; junction bases left unmatched: 5. The CDR3 contains 15 residues. The CDR3 bases are TGTGCCATCAGGGATAGCGGGTCCTCCTACAATGAGCAGTTCTTC. Translation: CAIRDSGSSYNEQFF.